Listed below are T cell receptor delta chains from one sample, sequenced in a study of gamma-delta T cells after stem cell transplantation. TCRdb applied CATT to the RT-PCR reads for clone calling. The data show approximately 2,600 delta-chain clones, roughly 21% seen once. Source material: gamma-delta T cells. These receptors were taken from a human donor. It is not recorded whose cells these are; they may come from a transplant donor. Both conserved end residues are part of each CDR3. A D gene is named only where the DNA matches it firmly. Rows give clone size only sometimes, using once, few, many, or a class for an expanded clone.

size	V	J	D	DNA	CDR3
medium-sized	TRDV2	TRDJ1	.	TGTGCCTGTGACACGATGGGAATAAGCGATAAACTCATCTTT	CACDTMGISDKLIF
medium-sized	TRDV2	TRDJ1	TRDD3	TGTGCCTGTGACGGACTGGGGGATGAACGGTCCGATAAACTCATCTTT	CACDGLGDERSDKLIF
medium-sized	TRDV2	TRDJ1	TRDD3	TGTGCCTGTGACACCGTAGGGGGATACACCGATAAACTCATCTTT	CACDTVGGYTDKLIF
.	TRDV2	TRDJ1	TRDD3	TGTGCCTGTGACACCGTGCTGGGGGATACCGATAAACTCATCTTT	CACDTVLGDTDKLIF
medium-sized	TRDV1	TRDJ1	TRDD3	TGTGCTCTTGGGGAGCCCCGTACTGGGGGATACGGTGCACCCTCGTACACCGATAAACTCATCTTT	CALGEPRTGGYGAPSYTDKLIF
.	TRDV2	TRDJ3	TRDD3	TGTGCCTGTGACCTACTGGGGGATACGCCCTGGGACACCCGACAGATGTTTTTC	CACDLLGDTPWDTRQMFF
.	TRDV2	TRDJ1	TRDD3	TGTGCCTGTGACACCCTTGTACTGGGGGATACGCAACTCATCTTT	CACDTLVLGDTQLIF
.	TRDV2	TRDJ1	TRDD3	TGTGCCTGTGCGGCACTGGGGGATACGCCGTACACCGATAAACTCATCTTT	CACAALGDTPYTDKLIF
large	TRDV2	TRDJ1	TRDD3	TGTGCCTGTGACACCGTTGGGGGATACGCAAACGATAAACTCATCTTT	CACDTVGGYANDKLIF
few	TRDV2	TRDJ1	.	TGTGCCTGTGACACCGTTTTCATCGGGACGACCCGGGGACCCGATAAACTCATCTTT	CACDTVFIGTTRGPDKLIF